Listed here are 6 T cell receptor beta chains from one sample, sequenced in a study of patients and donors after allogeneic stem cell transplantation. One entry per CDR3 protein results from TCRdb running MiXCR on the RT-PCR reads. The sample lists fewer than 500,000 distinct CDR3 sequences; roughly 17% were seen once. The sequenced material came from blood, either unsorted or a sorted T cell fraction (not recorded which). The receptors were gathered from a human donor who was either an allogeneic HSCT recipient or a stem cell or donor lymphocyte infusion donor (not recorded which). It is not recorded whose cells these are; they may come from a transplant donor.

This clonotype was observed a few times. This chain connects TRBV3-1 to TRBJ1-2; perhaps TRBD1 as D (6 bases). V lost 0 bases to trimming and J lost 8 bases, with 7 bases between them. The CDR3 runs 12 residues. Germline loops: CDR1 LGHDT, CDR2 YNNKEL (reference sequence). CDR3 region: CASSQDTGGYTF. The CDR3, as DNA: TGTGCCAGCAGCCAAGATACAGGGGGCTACACCTTC.

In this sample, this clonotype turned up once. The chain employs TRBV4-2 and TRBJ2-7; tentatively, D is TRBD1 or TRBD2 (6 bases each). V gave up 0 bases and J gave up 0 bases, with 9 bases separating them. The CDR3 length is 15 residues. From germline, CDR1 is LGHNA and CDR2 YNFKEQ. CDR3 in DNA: TGTGCCAGCAGCCAAGATAAGGGGGGCTCCTACGAGCAGTACTTC. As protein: CASSQDKGGSYEQYF.

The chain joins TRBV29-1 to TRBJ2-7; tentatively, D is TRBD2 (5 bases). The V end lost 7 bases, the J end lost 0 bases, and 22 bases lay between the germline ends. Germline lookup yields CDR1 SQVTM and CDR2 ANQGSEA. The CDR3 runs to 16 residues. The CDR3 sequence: CSAGHLTGLPSYEQYF. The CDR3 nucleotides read TGCAGCGCTGGCCACCTTACGGGGTTGCCCTCCTACGAGCAGTACTTC.

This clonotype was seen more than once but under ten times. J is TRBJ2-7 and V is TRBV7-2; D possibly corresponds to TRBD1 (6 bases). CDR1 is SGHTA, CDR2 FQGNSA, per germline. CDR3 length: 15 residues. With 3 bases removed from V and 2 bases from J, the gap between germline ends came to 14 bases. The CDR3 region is CASSFFDRFTYEQYF. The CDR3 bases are TGTGCCAGCAGCTTTTTCGACAGGTTTACCTACGAGCAGTACTTC.

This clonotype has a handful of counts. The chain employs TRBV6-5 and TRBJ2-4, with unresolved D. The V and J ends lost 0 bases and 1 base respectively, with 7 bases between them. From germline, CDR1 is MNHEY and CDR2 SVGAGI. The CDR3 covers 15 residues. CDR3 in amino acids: CASSYSVGAKNIQYF. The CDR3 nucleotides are TGTGCCAGCAGTTACTCGGTTGGGGCCAAAAACATTCAGTACTTC.

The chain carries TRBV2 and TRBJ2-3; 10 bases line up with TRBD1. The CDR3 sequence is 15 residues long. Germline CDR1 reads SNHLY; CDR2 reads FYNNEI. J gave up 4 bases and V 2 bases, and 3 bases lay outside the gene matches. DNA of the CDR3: TGTGCCAGCAGTGAATACGGGACAGGGGCAGATACGCAGTATTTT. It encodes CASSEYGTGADTQYF. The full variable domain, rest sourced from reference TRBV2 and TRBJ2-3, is EPEVTQTPSHQVTQMGQEVILRCVPISNHLYFYWYRQILGQKVEFLVSFYNNEISEKSEIFDDQFSVERPDGSNFTLKIRSTKLEDSAMYFCASSEYGTGADTQYFGPGTRLTVL.